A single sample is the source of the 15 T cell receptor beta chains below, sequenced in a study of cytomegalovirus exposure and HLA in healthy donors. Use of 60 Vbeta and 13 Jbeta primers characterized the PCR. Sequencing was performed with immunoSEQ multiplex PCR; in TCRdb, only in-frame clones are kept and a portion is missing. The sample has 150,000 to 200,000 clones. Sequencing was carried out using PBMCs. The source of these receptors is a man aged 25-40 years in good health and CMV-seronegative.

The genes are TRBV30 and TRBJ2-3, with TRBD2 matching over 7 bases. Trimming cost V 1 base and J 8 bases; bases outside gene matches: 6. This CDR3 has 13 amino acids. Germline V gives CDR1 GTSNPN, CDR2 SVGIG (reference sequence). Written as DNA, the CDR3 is TGTGCCTGGAGTGGTTATGGGGAGGGTACGCAGTATTTT. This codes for CAWSGYGEGTQYF.

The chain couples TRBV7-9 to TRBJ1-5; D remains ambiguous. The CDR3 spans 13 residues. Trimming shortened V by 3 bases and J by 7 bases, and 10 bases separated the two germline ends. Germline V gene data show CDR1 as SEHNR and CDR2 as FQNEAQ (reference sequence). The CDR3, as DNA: TGTGCCAGCAGCTTGATCGAGGGCCAGCCCCAGCATTTT. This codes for CASSLIEGQPQHF.

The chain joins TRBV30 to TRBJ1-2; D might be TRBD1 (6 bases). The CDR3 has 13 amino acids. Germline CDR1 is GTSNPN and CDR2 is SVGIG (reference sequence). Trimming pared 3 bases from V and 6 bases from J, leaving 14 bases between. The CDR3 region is CAWREAAGDGYTF. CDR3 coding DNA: TGTGCCTGGAGAGAGGCGGCAGGGGATGGCTACACCTTC. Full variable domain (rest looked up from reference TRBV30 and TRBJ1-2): SQTIHQWPATLVQPVGSPLSLECTVEGTSNPNLYWYRQAAGRGLQLLFYSVGIGQISSEVPQNLSASRPQDRQFILSSKKLLLSDSGFYLCAWREAAGDGYTFGSGTRLTVV.

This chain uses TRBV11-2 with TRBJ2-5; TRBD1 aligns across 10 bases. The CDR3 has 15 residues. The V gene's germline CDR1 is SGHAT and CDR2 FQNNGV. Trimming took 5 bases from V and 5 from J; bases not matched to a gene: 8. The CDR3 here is CASSTQGQGTETQYF. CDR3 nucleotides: TGTGCCAGCAGCACCCAGGGACAGGGGACGGAGACCCAGTACTTC. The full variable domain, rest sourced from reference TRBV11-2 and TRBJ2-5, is EAGVAQSPRYKIIEKRQSVAFWCNPISGHATLYWYQQILGQGPKLLIQFQNNGVVDDSQLPKDRFSAERLKGVDSTLKIQPAKLEDSAVYLCASSTQGQGTETQYFGPGTRLLVL.

CDR3 in amino acids: CASSPAGGGNEQFF. CDR3 coding DNA: TGTGCCAGCAGCCCAGCGGGGGGGGGCAATGAGCAGTTCTTC. V and J are TRBV9 and TRBJ2-1; 10 bases are shared with TRBD2. This CDR3 comprises 14 residues. The V segment lost 4 bases and the J segment 6 bases; nucleotides outside the gene matches: 4. Germline CDR1 SGDLS, CDR2 YYNGEE.

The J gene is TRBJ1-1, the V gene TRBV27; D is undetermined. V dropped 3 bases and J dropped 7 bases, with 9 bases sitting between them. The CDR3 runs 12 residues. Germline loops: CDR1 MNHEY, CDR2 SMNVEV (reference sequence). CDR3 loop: CASSFSGDEAFF. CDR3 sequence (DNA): TGTGCCAGCAGTTTTTCCGGGGATGAAGCTTTCTTT.

The CDR3 bases are TGTGCCAGCAGCGTAGGGACAGGGGGAAAGAACTATGGCTACACCTTC. This gives the protein CASSVGTGGKNYGYTF. V gene TRBV9 combines with J gene TRBJ1-2, with 10 positions matching TRBD1. The ends lost 0 bases at V and 2 bases at J; junction bases unmatched: 4. The germline CDR1 and CDR2 sequences are SGDLS and YYNGEE. The length of the CDR3 is 16 residues.

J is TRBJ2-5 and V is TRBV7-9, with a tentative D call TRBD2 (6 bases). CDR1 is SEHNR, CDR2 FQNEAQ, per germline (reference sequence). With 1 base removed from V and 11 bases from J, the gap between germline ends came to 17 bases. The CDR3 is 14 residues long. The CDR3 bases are TGTGCCAGCAGCTTAGGTGGGACTGGATGGGAGCAGTACTTC. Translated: CASSLGGTGWEQYF.

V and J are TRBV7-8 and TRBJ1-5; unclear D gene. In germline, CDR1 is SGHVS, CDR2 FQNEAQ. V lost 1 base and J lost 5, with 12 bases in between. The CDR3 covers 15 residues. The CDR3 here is CASSLVGRTDQPQHF. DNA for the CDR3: TGTGCCAGCAGCTTAGTGGGCAGGACTGATCAGCCCCAGCATTTT.

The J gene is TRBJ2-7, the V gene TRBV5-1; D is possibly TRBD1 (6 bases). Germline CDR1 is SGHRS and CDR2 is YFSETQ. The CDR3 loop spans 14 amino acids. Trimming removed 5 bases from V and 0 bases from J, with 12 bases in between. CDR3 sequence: CASSLTGHSYEQYF. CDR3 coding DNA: TGCGCCAGCAGTCTTACGGGACACTCCTACGAGCAGTACTTC.

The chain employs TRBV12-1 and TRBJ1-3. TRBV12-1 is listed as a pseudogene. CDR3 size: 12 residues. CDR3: CASSFRTGLLNF. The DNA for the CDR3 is TGTGCCAGCAGCTTTCGCACGGGTCTTCTGAATTTT.

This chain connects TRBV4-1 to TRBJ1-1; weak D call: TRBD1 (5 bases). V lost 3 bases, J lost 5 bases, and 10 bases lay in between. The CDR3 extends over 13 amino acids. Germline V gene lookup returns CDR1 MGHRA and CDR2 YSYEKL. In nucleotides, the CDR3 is TGCGCCAGCAGCCAGGTTTCAGGGACTGAAGCTTTCTTT. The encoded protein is CASSQVSGTEAFF.

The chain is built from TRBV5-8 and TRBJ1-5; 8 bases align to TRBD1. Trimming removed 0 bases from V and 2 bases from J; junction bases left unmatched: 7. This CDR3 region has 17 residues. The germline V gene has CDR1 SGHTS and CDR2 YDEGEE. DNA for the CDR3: TGTGCCAGCAGCTTGGTTACAGGGGGTAGGGGCAATCAGCCCCAGCATTTT. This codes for CASSLVTGGRGNQPQHF.

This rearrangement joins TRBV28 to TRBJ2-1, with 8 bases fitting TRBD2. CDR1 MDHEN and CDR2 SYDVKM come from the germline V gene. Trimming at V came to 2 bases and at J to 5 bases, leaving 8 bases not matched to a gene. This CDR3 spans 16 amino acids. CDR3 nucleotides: TGTGCCAGCAGTTTAGCTCAGGCGGGAGGCCACAATGAGCAGTTCTTC. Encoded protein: CASSLAQAGGHNEQFF.

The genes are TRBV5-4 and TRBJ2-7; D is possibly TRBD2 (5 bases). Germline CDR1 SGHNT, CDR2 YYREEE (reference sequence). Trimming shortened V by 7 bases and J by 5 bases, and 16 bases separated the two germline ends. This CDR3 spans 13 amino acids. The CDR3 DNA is TGTGCCAGCCGGCTGACGGGGAGCGACGAGCAGTACTTC. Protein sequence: CASRLTGSDEQYF.